This TCR beta chain was recovered during a study of T cell repertoires in cytomegalovirus infection. The wider study: Public TCR beta signatures were indicative of both CMV infection and a matching HLA type.

On this clonotype: This may be a read error: a much more frequent sequence differs by one nucleotide.

Via MiXCR, TCRdb re-called the reads, giving one row per CDR3 protein. The sample includes almost 500,000 distinct CDR3 sequences, about 11% of them seen just once. Material: PBMCs. The TCR comes from a human donor in good health (CMV status not recorded). Some clones in this sample may be carry-over from other donors' samples.

Here the CDR3 DNA reads TGCGCCAGCAGCCAAGCTCCCGAGGACTATGGCTACATCTTC. Residues: CASSQAPEDYGYIF. The chain links TRBV4-1 to TRBJ1-2; D gene uncertain. The CDR3 loop spans 14 amino acids. The germline CDR1 and CDR2 sequences are MGHRA and YSYEKL.